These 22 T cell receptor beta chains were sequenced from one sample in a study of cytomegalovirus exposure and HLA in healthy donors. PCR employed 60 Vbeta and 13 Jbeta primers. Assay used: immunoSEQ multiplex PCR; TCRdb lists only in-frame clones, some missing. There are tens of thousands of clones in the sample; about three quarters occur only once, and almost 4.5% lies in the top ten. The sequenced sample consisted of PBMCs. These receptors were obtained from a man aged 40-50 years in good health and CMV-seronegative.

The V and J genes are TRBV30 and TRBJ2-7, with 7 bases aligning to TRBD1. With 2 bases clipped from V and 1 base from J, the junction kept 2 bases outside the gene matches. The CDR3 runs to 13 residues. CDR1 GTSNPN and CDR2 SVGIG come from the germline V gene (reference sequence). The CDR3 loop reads CAWSQGQSYEQYF. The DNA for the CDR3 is TGTGCCTGGAGTCAGGGACAGTCCTACGAGCAGTACTTC.

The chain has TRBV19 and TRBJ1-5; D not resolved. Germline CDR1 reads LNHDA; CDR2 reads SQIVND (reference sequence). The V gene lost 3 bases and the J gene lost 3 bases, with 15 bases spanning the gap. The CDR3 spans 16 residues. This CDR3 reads CASSIIRGSVNQPQHF. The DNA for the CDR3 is TGTGCCAGTAGTATTATTCGGGGTAGCGTCAATCAGCCCCAGCATTTT.

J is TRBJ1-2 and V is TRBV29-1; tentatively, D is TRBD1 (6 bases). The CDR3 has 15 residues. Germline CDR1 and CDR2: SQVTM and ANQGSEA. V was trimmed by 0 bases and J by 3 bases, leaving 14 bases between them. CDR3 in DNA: TGCAGCGTTGAAGATCGGGCAGGGGTCGACTATGGCTACACCTTC. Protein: CSVEDRAGVDYGYTF.

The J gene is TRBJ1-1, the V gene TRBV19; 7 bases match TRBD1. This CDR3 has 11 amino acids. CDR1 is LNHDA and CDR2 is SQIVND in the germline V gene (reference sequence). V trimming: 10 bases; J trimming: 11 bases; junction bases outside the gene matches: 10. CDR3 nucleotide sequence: TGTGCCACCGAACAGGGGACCGGGGCTTTCTTT. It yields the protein CATEQGTGAFF.

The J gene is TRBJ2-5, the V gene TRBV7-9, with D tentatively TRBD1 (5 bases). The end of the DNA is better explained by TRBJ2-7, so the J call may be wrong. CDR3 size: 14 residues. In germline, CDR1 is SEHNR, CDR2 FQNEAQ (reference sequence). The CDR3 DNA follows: TGTGCCAGCAGCCCCCGAAGGGGCCTATACGAGCAGTACTTC. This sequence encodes CASSPRRGLYEQYF.

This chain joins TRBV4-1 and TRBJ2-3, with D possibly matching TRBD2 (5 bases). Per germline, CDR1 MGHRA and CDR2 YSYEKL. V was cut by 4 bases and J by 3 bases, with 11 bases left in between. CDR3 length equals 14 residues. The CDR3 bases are TGCGCCAGCAGCCCTCCTGGAGGTACAGATACGCAGTATTTT. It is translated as CASSPPGGTDTQYF.

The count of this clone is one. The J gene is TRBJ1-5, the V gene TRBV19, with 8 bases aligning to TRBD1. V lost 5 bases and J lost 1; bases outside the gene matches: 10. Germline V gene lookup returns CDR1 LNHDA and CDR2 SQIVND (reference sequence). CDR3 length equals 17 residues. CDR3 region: CASSPRDRGRSNQPQHF. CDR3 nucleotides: TGTGCCAGTAGTCCGCGTGACAGGGGTAGGAGCAATCAGCCCCAGCATTTT.

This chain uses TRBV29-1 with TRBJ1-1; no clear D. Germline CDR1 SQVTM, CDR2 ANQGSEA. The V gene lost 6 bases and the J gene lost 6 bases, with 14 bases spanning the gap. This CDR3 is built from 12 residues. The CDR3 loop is CSVVTSGSEAFF. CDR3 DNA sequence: TGCAGCGTAGTCACATCAGGCTCTGAAGCTTTCTTT. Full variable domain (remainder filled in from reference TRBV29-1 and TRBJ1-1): SAVISQKPSRDICQRGTSLTIQCQVDSQVTMMFWYRQQPGQSLTLIATANQGSEATYESGFVIDKFPISRPNLTFSTLTVSNMSPEDSSIYLCSVVTSGSEAFFGQGTRLTVV.

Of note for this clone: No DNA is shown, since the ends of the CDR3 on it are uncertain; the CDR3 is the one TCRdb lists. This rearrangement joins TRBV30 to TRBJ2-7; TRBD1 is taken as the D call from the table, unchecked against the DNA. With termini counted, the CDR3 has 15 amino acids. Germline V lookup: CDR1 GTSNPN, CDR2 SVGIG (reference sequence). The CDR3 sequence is CAWSVVGQGASIRYF.

This CDR3 is CASSREYENNQPQHF. CDR3 nucleotide sequence: TGCGCCAGCAGCCGGGAGTATGAGAACAATCAGCCCCAGCATTTT. The V call is TRBV4-3, the J call TRBJ1-5; no clear D gene. Germline values: CDR1 LGHNA, CDR2 YSLEER. V lost 4 bases to trimming and J lost 3 bases, with 13 bases between them. CDR3 length equals 15 residues.

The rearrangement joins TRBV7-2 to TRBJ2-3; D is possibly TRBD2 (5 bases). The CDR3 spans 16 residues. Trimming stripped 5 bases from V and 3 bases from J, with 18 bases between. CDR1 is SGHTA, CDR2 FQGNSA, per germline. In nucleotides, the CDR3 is TGTGCCAGCAGCCCGGCGGGCCTGATGCGAACAGATACGCAGTATTTT. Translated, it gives CASSPAGLMRTDTQYF.

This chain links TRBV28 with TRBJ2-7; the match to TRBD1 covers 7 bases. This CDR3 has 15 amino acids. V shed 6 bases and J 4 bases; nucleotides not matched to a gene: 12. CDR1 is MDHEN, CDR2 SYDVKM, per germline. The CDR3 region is CASRYRTGQWYEQYF. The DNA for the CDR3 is TGTGCCAGCAGGTATCGGACAGGCCAATGGTACGAGCAGTACTTC.

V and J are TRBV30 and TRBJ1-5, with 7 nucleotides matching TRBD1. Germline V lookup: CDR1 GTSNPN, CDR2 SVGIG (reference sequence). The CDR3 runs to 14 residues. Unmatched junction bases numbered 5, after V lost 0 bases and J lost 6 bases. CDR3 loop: CAWSVVGGGQPQHF. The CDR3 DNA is TGTGCCTGGAGTGTAGTAGGGGGCGGTCAGCCCCAGCATTTT. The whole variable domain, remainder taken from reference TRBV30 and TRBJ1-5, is SQTIHQWPATLVQPVGSPLSLECTVEGTSNPNLYWYRQAAGRGLQLLFYSVGIGQISSEVPQNLSASRPQDRQFILSSKKLLLSDSGFYLCAWSVVGGGQPQHFGDGTRLSIL.

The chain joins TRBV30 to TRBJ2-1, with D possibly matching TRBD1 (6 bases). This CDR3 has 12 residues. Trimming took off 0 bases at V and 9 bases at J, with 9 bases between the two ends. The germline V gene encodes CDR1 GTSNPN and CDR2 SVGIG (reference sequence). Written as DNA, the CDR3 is TGTGCCTGGAGTGTACAGGGTGGTGAGCAGTTCTTC. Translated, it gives CAWSVQGGEQFF.

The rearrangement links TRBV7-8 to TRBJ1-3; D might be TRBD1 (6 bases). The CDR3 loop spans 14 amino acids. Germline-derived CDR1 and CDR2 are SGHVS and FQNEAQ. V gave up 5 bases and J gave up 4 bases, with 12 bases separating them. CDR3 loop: CASSPGDRGNTIYF. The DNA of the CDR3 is TGTGCCAGCAGCCCAGGGGACCGGGGAAACACCATATATTTT.

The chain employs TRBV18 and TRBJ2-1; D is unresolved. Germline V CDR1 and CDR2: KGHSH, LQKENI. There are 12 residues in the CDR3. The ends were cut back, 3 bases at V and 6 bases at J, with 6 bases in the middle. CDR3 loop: CASSPLSNEQFF. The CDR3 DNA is TGTGCCAGCTCACCCCTATCCAATGAGCAGTTCTTC.

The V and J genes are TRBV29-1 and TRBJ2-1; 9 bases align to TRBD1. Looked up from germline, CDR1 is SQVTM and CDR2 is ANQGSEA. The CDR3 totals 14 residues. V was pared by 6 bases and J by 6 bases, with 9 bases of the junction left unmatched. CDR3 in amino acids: CSVLGQGVTNEQFF. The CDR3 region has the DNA TGCAGCGTATTGGGACAGGGAGTAACCAATGAGCAGTTCTTC.

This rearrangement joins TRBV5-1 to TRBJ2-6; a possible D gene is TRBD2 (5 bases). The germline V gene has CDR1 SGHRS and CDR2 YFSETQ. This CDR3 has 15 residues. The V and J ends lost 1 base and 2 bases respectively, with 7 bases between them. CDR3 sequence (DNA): TGCGCCAGCAGCTTGTCCGGGGCTGGGGCCAACGTCCTGACTTTC. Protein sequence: CASSLSGAGANVLTF.

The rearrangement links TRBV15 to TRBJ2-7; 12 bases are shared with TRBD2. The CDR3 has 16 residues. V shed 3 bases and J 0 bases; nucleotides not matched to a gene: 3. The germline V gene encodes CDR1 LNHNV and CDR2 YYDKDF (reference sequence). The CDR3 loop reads CATSSETSGSSYEQYF. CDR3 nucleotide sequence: TGTGCCACCAGCAGTGAGACTAGCGGGAGCTCCTACGAGCAGTACTTC.

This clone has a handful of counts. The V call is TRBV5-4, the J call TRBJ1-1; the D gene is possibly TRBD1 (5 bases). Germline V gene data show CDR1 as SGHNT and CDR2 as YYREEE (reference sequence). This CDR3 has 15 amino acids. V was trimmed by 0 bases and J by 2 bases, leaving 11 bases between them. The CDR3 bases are TGTGCCAGCAGCTTGGGGGCGGGGGGAAACACTGAAGCTTTCTTT. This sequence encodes CASSLGAGGNTEAFF.

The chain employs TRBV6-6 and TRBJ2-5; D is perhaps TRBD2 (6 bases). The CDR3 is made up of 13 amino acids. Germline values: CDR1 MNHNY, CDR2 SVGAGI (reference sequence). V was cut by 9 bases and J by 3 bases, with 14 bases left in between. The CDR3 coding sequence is TGTGCCAGTACCCTTAGCGGTAAAGAGACCCAGTACTTC. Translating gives CASTLSGKETQYF.

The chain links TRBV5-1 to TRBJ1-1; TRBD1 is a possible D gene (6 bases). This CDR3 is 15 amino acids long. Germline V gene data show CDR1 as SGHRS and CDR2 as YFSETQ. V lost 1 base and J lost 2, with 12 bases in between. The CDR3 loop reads CASSLWGGENTEAFF. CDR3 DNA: TGCGCCAGCAGCTTGTGGGGGGGCGAAAACACTGAAGCTTTCTTT.